This T cell receptor beta chain was recovered during a study of somatic mutations in cytotoxic T cells in rheumatoid arthritis. Study-wide results and limits: CD8+ T cells showed clonality that did not differ significantly between patients with rheumatoid arthritis and age-matched healthy controls.

This CDR3 has 13 amino acids. The V and J ends lost 0 bases and 0 bases respectively, with 2 bases between them. Germline lookup yields CDR1 SGHTA and CDR2 FQGNSA. In the original workflow: Published virus-specific TCRB sequences were rarely matched by patient CD8+ clones larger than 1%. The table came from immunoSEQ multiplex PCR; TCRdb's copy has only in-frame clones and leaves some out. From that table come the V and J calls and clone size; the DNA was used to work out D and trimming. Here the sample spans some 20,000 clones, around four fifths being singletons. This clone was counted a few times. Its antigen remains unidentified. Using positive magnetic bead selection on an AutoMACS, CD4+ and CD8+ cells were isolated, after which their purity was checked by flow cytometry.

This clonotype originated in a man aged 18 to 30 with rheumatoid arthritis. The sequenced sample consisted of CD8+ T cells sorted from blood. This sequence joins TRBV7-2 and TRBJ1-1; D not certain. CDR3 loop: CASSLALNTEAFF. DNA of the CDR3: TGTGCCAGCAGCTTAGCGTTGAACACTGAAGCTTTCTTT.